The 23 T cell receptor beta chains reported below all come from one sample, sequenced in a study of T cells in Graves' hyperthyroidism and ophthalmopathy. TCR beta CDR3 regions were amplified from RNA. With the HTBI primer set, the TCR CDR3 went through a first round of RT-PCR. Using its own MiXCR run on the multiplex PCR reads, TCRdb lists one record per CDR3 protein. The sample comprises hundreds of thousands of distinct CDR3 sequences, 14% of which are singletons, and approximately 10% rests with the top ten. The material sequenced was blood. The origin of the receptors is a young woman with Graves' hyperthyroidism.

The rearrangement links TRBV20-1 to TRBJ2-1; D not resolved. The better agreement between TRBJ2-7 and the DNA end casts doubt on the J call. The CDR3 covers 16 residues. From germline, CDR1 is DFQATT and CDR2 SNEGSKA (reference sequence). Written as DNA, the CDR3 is TGCAGTGCTAGAGAGGGTTCGAGTAGCTCCTACAATGAGCAGTACTTC. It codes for CSAREGSSSSYNEQYF.

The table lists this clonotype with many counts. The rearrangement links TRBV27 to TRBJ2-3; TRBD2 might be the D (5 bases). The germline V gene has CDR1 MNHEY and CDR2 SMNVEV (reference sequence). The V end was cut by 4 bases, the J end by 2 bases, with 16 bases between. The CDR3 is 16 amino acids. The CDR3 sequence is CASSSQAGPTTDTQYF. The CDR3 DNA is TGTGCCAGCAGTTCCCAGGCGGGTCCCACCACAGATACGCAGTATTTT.

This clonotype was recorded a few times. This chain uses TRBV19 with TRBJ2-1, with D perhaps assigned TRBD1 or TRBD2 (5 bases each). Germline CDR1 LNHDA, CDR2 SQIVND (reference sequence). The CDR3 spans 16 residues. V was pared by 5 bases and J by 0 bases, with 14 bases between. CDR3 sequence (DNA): TGTGCCAGTAGTCACCTCGCAGGGAGCTCCTACAATGAGCAGTTCTTC. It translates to CASSHLAGSSYNEQFF.

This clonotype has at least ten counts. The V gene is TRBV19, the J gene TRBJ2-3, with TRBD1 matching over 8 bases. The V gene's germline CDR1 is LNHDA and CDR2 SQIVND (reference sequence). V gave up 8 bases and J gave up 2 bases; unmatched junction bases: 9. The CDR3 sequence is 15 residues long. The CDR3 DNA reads TGTGCCAGTTCCAAAAGGACAGGGAACACAGATACGCAGTATTTT. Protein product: CASSKRTGNTDTQYF. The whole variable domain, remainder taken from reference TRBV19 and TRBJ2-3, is DGGITQSPKYLFRKEGQNVTLSCEQNLNHDAMYWYRQDPGQGLRLIYYSQIVNDFQKGDIAEGYSVSREKKESFPLTVTSAQKNPTAFYLCASSKRTGNTDTQYFGPGTRLTVL.

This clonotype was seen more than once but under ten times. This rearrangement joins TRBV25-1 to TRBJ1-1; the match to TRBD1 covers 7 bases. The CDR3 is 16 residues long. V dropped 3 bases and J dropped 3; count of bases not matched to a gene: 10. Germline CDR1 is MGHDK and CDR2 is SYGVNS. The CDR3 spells CASSDRTGAGYTEAFF. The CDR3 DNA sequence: TGTGCCAGCAGTGACCGTACAGGGGCCGGGTACACTGAAGCTTTCTTT.

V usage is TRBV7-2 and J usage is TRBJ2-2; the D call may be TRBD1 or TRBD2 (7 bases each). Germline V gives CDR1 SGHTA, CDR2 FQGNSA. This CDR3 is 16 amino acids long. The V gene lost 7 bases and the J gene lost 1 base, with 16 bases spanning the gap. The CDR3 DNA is TGTGCCAGCATTCCAGGGGGGGGACTGAACACCGGGGAGCTGTTTTTT. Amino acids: CASIPGGGLNTGELFF.

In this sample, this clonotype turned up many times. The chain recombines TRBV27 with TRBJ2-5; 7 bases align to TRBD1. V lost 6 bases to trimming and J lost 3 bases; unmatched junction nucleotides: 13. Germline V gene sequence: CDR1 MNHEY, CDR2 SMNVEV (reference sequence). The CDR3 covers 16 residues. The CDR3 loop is CASRATPGDREETQYF. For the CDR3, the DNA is TGTGCCAGCAGAGCCACCCCCGGGGACAGAGAAGAGACCCAGTACTTC.

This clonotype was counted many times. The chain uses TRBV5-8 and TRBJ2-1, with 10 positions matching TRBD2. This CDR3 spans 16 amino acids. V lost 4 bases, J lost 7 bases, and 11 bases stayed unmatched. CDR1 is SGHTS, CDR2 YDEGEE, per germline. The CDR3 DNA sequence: TGTGCCAGCAGCATTCCTAGCGGGGGACCTAGTAATGAGCAGTTCTTC. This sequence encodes CASSIPSGGPSNEQFF.

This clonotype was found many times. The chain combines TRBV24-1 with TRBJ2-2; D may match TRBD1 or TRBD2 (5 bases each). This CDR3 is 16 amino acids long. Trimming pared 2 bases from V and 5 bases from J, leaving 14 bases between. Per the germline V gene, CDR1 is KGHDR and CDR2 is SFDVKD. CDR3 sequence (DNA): TGTGCCACCAGTGATTACGGGACCGCGGCGACCGGGGAGCTGTTTTTT. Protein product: CATSDYGTAATGELFF.

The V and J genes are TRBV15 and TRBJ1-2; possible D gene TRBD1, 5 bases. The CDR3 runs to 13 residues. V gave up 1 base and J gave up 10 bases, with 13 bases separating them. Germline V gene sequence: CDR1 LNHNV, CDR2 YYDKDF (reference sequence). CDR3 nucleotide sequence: TGTGCCACCAGCAGAGGAGAAGGGGATGTCTACACCTTC. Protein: CATSRGEGDVYTF.

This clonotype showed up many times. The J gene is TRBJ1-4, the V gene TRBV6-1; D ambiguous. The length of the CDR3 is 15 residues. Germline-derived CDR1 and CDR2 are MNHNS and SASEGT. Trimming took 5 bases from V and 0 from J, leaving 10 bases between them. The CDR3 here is CASSLWTATNEKLFF. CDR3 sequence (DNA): TGTGCCAGCAGTCTCTGGACTGCAACTAATGAAAAACTGTTTTTT.

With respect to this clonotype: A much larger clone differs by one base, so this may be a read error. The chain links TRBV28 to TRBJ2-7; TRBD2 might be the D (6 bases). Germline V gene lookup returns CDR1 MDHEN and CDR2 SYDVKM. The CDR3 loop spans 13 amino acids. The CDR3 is CASSLGREYEQHF. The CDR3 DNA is TGTGCCAGCAGCCTGGGACGGGAGTACGAGCAGCACTTC.

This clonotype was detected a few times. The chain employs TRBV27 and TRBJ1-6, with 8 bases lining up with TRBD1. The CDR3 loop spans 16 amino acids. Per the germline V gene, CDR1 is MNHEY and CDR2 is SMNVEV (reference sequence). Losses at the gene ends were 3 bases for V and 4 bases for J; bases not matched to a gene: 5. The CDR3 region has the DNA TGTGCCAGCAGTTTCGACAGGGGACCTTATAATTCACCCCTCCACTTT. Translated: CASSFDRGPYNSPLHF.

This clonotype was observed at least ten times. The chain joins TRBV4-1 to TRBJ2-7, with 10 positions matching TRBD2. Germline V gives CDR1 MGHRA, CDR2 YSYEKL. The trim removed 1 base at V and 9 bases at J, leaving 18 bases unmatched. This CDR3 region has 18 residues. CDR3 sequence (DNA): TGCGCCAGCAGCCAAGTTTTTGCAATGGGGACTAGCGAAAGGGTGCAGTACTTC. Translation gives CASSQVFAMGTSERVQYF.

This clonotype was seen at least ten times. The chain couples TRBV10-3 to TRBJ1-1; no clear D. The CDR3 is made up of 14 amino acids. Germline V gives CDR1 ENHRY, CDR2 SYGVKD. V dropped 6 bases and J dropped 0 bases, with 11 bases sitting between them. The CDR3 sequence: CAISPEILNTEAFF. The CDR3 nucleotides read TGTGCCATCAGCCCAGAAATCCTGAACACTGAAGCTTTCTTT.

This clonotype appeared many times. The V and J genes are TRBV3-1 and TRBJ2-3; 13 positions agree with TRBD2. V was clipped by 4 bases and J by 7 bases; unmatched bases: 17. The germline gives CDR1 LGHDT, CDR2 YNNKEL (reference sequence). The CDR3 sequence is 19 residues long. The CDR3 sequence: CASSRRATSGRDLRYTQYF. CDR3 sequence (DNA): TGTGCCAGCAGCCGCCGGGCCACTAGCGGGAGGGACCTCAGATATACGCAGTATTTT.

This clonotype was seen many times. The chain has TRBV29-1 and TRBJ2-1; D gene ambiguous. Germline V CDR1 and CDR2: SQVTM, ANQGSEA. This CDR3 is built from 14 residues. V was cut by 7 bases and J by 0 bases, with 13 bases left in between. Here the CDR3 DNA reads TGCAGCGCCCACTTTCTAAACTCCTACAATGAGCAGTTCTTC. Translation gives CSAHFLNSYNEQFF.

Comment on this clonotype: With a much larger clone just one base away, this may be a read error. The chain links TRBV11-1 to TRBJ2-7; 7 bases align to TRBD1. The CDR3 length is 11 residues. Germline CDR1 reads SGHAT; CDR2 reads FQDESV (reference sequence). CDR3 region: CASRRGPERYF. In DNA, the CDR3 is TGTGCCAGCAGGAGGGGGCCCGAGCGGTACTTC.

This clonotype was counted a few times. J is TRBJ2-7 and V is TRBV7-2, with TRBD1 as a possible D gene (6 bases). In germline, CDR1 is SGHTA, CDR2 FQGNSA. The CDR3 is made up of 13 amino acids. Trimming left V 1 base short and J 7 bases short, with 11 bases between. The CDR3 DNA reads TGTGCCAGCAGCTTAGGAGGGGGTGGAGAGCAGTACTTC. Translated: CASSLGGGGEQYF.

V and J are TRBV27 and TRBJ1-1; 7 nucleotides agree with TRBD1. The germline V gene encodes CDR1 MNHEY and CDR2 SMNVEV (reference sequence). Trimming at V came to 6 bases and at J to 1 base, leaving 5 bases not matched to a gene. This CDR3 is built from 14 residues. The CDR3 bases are TGTGCCAGCAGCGCCGGGACAGCGAACACTGAAGCTTTCTTT. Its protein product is CASSAGTANTEAFF.

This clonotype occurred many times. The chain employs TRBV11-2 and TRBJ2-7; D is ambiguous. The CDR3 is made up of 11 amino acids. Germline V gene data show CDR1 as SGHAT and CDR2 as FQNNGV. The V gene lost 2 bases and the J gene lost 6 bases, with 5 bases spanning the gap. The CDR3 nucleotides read TGTGCCAGCAGCTTACTGGCCGAGCAGTACTTC. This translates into CASSLLAEQYF.

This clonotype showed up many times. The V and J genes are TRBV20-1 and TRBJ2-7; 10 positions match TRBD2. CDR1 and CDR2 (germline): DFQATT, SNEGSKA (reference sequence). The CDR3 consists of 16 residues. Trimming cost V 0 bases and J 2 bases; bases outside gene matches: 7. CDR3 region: CSARDRTSGGPYEQYF. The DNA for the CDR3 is TGCAGTGCTAGAGACCGGACTAGCGGAGGCCCCTACGAGCAGTACTTC.

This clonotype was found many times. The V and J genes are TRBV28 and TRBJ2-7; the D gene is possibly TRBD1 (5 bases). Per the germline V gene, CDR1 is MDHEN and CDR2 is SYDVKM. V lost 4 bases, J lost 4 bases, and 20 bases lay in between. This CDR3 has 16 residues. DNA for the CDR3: TGTGCCAGCAGTTCAACGGACATCGGAACATGTTACGAGCAGTACTTC. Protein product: CASSSTDIGTCYEQYF.